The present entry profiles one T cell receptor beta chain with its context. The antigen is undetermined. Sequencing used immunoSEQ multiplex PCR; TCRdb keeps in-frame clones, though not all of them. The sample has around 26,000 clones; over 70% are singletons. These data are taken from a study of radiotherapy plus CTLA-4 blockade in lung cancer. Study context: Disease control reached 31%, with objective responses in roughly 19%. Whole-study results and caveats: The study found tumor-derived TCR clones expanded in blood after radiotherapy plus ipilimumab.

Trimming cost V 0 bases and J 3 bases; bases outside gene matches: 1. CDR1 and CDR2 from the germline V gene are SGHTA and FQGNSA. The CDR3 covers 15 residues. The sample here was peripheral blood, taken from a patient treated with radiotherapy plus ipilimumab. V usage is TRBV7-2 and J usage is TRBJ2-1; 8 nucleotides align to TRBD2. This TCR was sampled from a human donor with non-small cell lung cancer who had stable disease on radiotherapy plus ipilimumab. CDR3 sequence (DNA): TGTGCCAGCAGCTTAGCGGGACTAGGCTACAATGAGCAGTTCTTC. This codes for CASSLAGLGYNEQFF.